The next 23 T cell receptor beta chains were all read from a single sample in a study of T cells after yellow fever vaccination. In TCRdb, the 5' RACE reads were re-called with MiXCR into one record per CDR3 protein. The top ten clones hold 20% to 25% of a sample with some 350,000 distinct CDR3 sequences, approximately 4% of them seen once. The sequencing used PBMCs, collected 5 days after the yellow fever booster vaccination. Source of these receptors: a man aged 18 to 30 who received the YFV17D yellow fever vaccine.

This clonotype was found many times. This chain links TRBV10-3 with TRBJ2-7; 12 nucleotides match TRBD2. CDR3 size: 15 residues. Germline CDR1 and CDR2: ENHRY and SYGVKD. Unmatched junction bases numbered 2, after V lost 0 bases and J lost 5 bases. The CDR3 here is CAISESTSGGDEQYF. The CDR3 DNA reads TGTGCCATCAGTGAGTCGACTAGCGGGGGCGACGAGCAGTACTTC.

This clonotype was picked up a small number of times. The gene calls are TRBV7-2 and TRBJ2-3; D may correspond to TRBD1 or TRBD2 (6 bases each). Germline V CDR1 and CDR2: SGHTA, FQGNSA. This CDR3 has 17 residues. The ends were cut back, 5 bases at V and 0 bases at J, with 18 bases in the middle. The CDR3 is CASSRGVAAVSTDTQYF. The CDR3 DNA is TGTGCCAGCAGCAGGGGGGTAGCGGCGGTTAGCACAGATACGCAGTATTTT.

CDR3 DNA sequence: TGCGCCAGCAGCCAAGACGTCGGGACAGGGGGCGGCCCGGGGTATGGCTACACCTTC. Translated: CASSQDVGTGGGPGYGYTF. J is TRBJ1-2 and V is TRBV4-3; the match to TRBD1 covers 12 bases. Germline CDR1 is LGHNA and CDR2 is YSLEER. This CDR3 comprises 19 residues. Trimming cost V 0 bases and J 5 bases; bases outside gene matches: 13.

This clonotype was observed many times. V usage is TRBV29-1 and J usage is TRBJ2-5; 8 nucleotides line up with TRBD2. The CDR3 covers 14 residues. Germline values: CDR1 SQVTM, CDR2 ANQGSEA. Trimming cost V 5 bases and J 5 bases; bases outside gene matches: 10. CDR3 protein: CSVKIGRGGETQYF. CDR3 coding DNA: TGCAGCGTTAAGATAGGGCGCGGGGGGGAGACCCAGTACTTC.

This clonotype was recorded many times. The V gene is TRBV9, the J gene TRBJ2-1; a possible D gene is TRBD1 (6 bases). The V end was cut by 0 bases, the J end by 2 bases, with 15 bases between. Germline CDR1 reads SGDLS; CDR2 reads YYNGEE. There are 17 residues in the CDR3. The CDR3 nucleotides read TGTGCCAGCAGCGTAGGCCCTCGGTGGGGGCCCTACAATGAGCAGTTCTTC. Its translation: CASSVGPRWGPYNEQFF.

In its sample, this clonotype was seen many times. The chain links TRBV18 to TRBJ1-2; 7 bases agree with TRBD1. Germline lookup yields CDR1 KGHSH and CDR2 LQKENI. V trimming: 5 bases; J trimming: 8 bases; junction bases outside the gene matches: 5. The CDR3 consists of 12 residues. CDR3 sequence reads: CASSAQGVGYTF. CDR3 DNA sequence: TGTGCCAGCTCAGCTCAGGGGGTCGGCTACACCTTC.

The V gene is TRBV27, the J gene TRBJ1-5, with D possibly matching TRBD1 (6 bases). This CDR3 region has 14 residues. The V gene's germline CDR1 is MNHEY and CDR2 SMNVEV (reference sequence). V was shortened by 5 bases and J by 5 bases, with 13 bases between the two germline ends. The CDR3 region has the DNA TGTGCCAGCAGTCCCCGCGGGGGCTATCAGCCCCAGCATTTT. Translated, it gives CASSPRGGYQPQHF.

This clonotype has a count of ten or more. V and J are TRBV3-1 and TRBJ1-4; D is perhaps TRBD1 (5 bases). The V and J ends lost 0 bases and 7 bases respectively, with 12 bases between them. The germline CDR1 and CDR2 sequences are LGHDT and YNNKEL (reference sequence). The CDR3 contains 15 residues. CDR3 sequence (DNA): TGTGCCAGCAGCCAAGATGCAGGGCTACGTGAAAAACTGTTTTTT. Translation: CASSQDAGLREKLFF.

The chain combines TRBV9 with TRBJ1-5, with TRBD1 as a possible D gene (6 bases). There are 15 residues in the CDR3. The V end was cut by 4 bases, the J end by 7 bases, with 18 bases between. Germline V CDR1 and CDR2: SGDLS, YYNGEE. CDR3 loop: CASSQGGGAGQPQHF. DNA for the CDR3: TGTGCCAGCAGCCAAGGGGGGGGTGCGGGGCAGCCCCAGCATTTT.

The chain has TRBV7-6 and TRBJ2-3; no firm D call. The CDR3 loop spans 12 amino acids. CDR1 and CDR2 from the germline V gene are SGHVS and FNYEAQ. V was cut by 4 bases and J by 6 bases, with 8 bases left in between. For the CDR3, the DNA is TGTGCCAGCAGCTCGAACTTTGATACGCAGTATTTT. Translated: CASSSNFDTQYF.

The gene calls are TRBV5-4 and TRBJ2-5, with 11 positions matching TRBD1. The CDR3 runs 14 residues. Losses at the gene ends were 4 bases for V and 5 bases for J; bases not matched to a gene: 4. Per germline, CDR1 SGHNT and CDR2 YYREEE (reference sequence). CDR3 loop: CASSDRDRGETQYF. The CDR3 DNA reads as TGTGCCAGCAGCGACCGGGACAGGGGGGAGACCCAGTACTTC.

This clonotype was observed a few times. Here the CDR3 reads CASSQGLGVDTQYF. Here the CDR3 DNA reads TGCGCCAGCAGCCAGGGACTAGGGGTGGATACGCAGTATTTT. V usage is TRBV5-1 and J usage is TRBJ2-3, with 8 bases identical to TRBD2. Germline V gives CDR1 SGHRS, CDR2 YFSETQ. This CDR3 spans 14 amino acids. J was trimmed by 6 bases and V by 4 bases; bases with no gene match: 7.

This chain connects TRBV5-1 to TRBJ2-5, with 10 positions matching TRBD2. V was clipped by 2 bases and J by 4 bases; unmatched bases: 5. This CDR3 region has 15 residues. The V gene's germline CDR1 is SGHRS and CDR2 YFSETQ. The CDR3 is CASSLLAGPSETQYF. The DNA for the CDR3 is TGCGCCAGCAGCTTACTAGCGGGGCCTTCAGAGACCCAGTACTTC.

This clonotype was seen many times. V usage is TRBV5-1 and J usage is TRBJ2-3; D call uncertain. CDR1 is SGHRS and CDR2 is YFSETQ in the germline V gene. This CDR3 spans 16 amino acids. The ends were cut back, 3 bases at V and 1 base at J, with 15 bases in the middle. The CDR3: CASSSDGTPGTDTQYF. CDR3 DNA: TGCGCCAGCAGCTCCGACGGCACCCCTGGCACAGATACGCAGTATTTT.

This clonotype has only a few counts. The J gene is TRBJ2-7, the V gene TRBV4-1, with D unresolved. With 0 bases removed from V and 3 bases from J, the gap between germline ends came to 9 bases. Germline CDR1 and CDR2: MGHRA and YSYEKL. The CDR3 is 14 residues long. As DNA, the CDR3 is TGCGCCAGCAGCCAAGATGAGTTTAGCTACGAGCAGTACTTC. Translated: CASSQDEFSYEQYF.

J is TRBJ2-5 and V is TRBV5-1, with D perhaps being TRBD1 or TRBD2 (5 bases each). The CDR3 is 16 amino acids. The V gene lost 1 base and the J gene lost 0 bases, with 13 bases spanning the gap. From germline, CDR1 is SGHRS and CDR2 YFSETQ. Written as DNA, the CDR3 is TGCGCCAGCAGCTTGATGGGGGAGCCCCACCAAGAGACCCAGTACTTC. This sequence encodes CASSLMGEPHQETQYF.

This clonotype was found many times. This chain connects TRBV6-5 to TRBJ1-1; maybe TRBD1 (6 bases). The CDR3 totals 14 residues. V lost 4 bases to trimming and J lost 2 bases, with 11 bases between them. Looked up from germline, CDR1 is MNHEY and CDR2 is SVGAGI. The CDR3 sequence: CASSLGQTNTEAFF. The CDR3 DNA follows: TGTGCCAGCAGTTTAGGACAGACAAACACTGAAGCTTTCTTT.

This clonotype was observed a handful of times. This chain joins TRBV27 and TRBJ2-7; D is perhaps TRBD2 (5 bases). This CDR3 comprises 15 residues. In germline, CDR1 is MNHEY, CDR2 SMNVEV (reference sequence). Trimming pared 0 bases from V and 3 bases from J, leaving 12 bases between. CDR3 region: CASSLSAGRGYEQYF. The CDR3 coding sequence is TGTGCCAGCAGTTTATCGGCGGGCCGGGGCTACGAGCAGTACTTC.

This clonotype was counted at least ten times. The chain couples TRBV5-1 to TRBJ2-7, with D unresolved. Trimming cost V 0 bases and J 3 bases, with 10 bases left between them. From germline, CDR1 is SGHRS and CDR2 YFSETQ. This CDR3 region has 14 residues. The CDR3 loop is CASSLVSPHYEQYF. The CDR3 nucleotides read TGCGCCAGCAGCTTGGTGTCGCCCCACTACGAGCAGTACTTC.

This clonotype came up a few times. This chain joins TRBV10-3 and TRBJ2-2; D call uncertain. The V gene's germline CDR1 is ENHRY and CDR2 SYGVKD. The CDR3 is 13 residues long. With 6 bases removed from V and 5 bases from J, the gap between germline ends came to 10 bases. CDR3 region: CAIRKDPTGELFF. DNA of the CDR3: TGTGCCATCAGGAAGGACCCTACCGGGGAGCTGTTTTTT.

The CDR3 sequence is CASKVGASRGYTF. Written as DNA, the CDR3 is TGTGCCAGCAAAGTAGGGGCCTCTCGGGGCTACACCTTC. This chain uses TRBV28 with TRBJ1-2, with D perhaps TRBD1 (5 bases). Trimming took 7 bases from V and 8 from J, leaving 17 bases between them. CDR1 is MDHEN and CDR2 is SYDVKM in the germline V gene. The CDR3 is made up of 13 amino acids.

The V gene is TRBV7-9, the J gene TRBJ1-1, with D unresolved. Germline lookup yields CDR1 SEHNR and CDR2 FQNEAQ (reference sequence). With 5 bases removed from V and 5 bases from J, the gap between germline ends came to 9 bases. This CDR3 is 12 amino acids long. The CDR3 region is CASSAAGTEAFF. The CDR3 nucleotides read TGTGCCAGCAGCGCGGCGGGGACTGAAGCTTTCTTT. Filled out from reference TRBV7-9 and TRBJ1-1, the complete variable domain reads DTGVSQNPRHKITKRGQNVTFRCDPISEHNRLYWYRQTLGQGPEFLTYFQNEAQLEKSRLLSDRFSAERPKGSFSTLEIQRTEQGDSAMYLCASSAAGTEAFFGQGTRLTVV.

This clonotype was observed a few times. This chain uses TRBV20-1 with TRBJ2-3, with D possibly TRBD2 on 6 matching bases. V lost 6 bases and J lost 3, with 13 bases in between. CDR1 and CDR2 from the germline V gene are DFQATT and SNEGSKA (reference sequence). The CDR3 runs to 13 residues. For the CDR3, the DNA is TGCAGTGCCCCGGTTAGCGGAACAGATACGCAGTATTTT. Its protein product is CSAPVSGTDTQYF.